The TCR beta chain under discussion was sequenced for a study of tumor and adjacent non-tumor tissue in lung cancer. The template was RNA from unsorted bulk tissue. The normal lung tissue was taken more than 3 cm from the tumor edge. Per the germline V gene, CDR1 is SQVTM and CDR2 is ANQGSEA. The CDR3 is 13 residues long. A modified ARM-PCR protocol with three rounds of nested PCR amplified TCRbeta. TCRdb processed the multiplex PCR reads anew with MiXCR; each CDR3 protein has one entry. The sample lists approximately 53,000 distinct CDR3 sequences, about 80% occurring once. A remark on this clonotype: Its ends do not fully match the called genes, so a read error is possible.

The sequencing sample was made of distant non-tumor lung tissue. This rearrangement joins TRBV29-1 to TRBJ2-3, with D possibly being TRBD1 (5 bases). This sequence originates from a woman aged 55-69 years with non-small cell lung cancer. CDR3 coding DNA: TGCAGCGCCCTTACGCAGGGTACAGATACGCGGTATTTT. This gives the protein CSALTQGTDTRYF.